One and the same sample provided the 6 T cell receptor beta chains below, sequenced in a study of early T cells in non-severe SARS-CoV-2 infection. TCRdb redid the calling of the 5' RACE reads with MiXCR, one entry per CDR3 protein. This table holds 60,000 to 75,000 distinct CDR3 sequences, around 13% found once. Source: whole blood, taken at baseline. These receptors were obtained from an adult who was a healthcare worker with PCR-confirmed SARS-CoV-2 infection or an uninfected control (not recorded which).

Many counts were recorded for this clonotype. The CDR3 DNA reads as TGTGCCAGCAGTTCCCTCGAAGCGCTAAACACTGAAGCTTTCTTT. Translating gives CASSSLEALNTEAFF. The chain couples TRBV6-5 to TRBJ1-1; D unresolved. The CDR3 consists of 15 residues. Germline V gives CDR1 MNHEY, CDR2 SVGAGI. The V and J ends lost 4 bases and 2 bases respectively, with 14 bases between them.

This sequence joins TRBV10-3 and TRBJ2-3; 10 positions agree with TRBD2. Germline CDR1 reads ENHRY; CDR2 reads SYGVKD. The CDR3 has 15 residues. V dropped 6 bases and J dropped 6; count of bases not matched to a gene: 9. The CDR3 region is CAIRGTSGAMDTQYF. DNA for the CDR3: TGTGCCATCAGAGGAACTAGCGGGGCGATGGATACGCAGTATTTT.

At least ten counts were recorded for this clonotype. The CDR3, as DNA: TGTGCCAGCAATAGACAGGGGGATCAGCCCCAGCATTTT. Translated, it gives CASNRQGDQPQHF. This chain joins TRBV6-1 and TRBJ1-5; 9 bases match TRBD1. V lost 7 bases and J lost 5; bases outside the gene matches: 3. Looked up from germline, CDR1 is MNHNS and CDR2 is SASEGT. The CDR3 sequence is 13 residues long.

This clonotype was counted between two and nine times. The chain employs TRBV7-2 and TRBJ2-7; D call uncertain. There are 13 residues in the CDR3. Germline-derived CDR1 and CDR2 are SGHTA and FQGNSA. V gave up 6 bases and J gave up 2 bases, with 11 bases separating them. The CDR3 nucleotides are TGTGCCAGCAGTTTCCCCCTAACCTACGAGCAGTACTTC. This codes for CASSFPLTYEQYF. The full variable domain, with the rest looked up from reference TRBV7-2 and TRBJ2-7, is GAGVSQSPSNKVTEKGKDVELRCDPISGHTALYWYRQSLGQGLEFLIYFQGNSAPDKSGLPSDRFSAERTGGSVSTLTIQRTQQEDSAVYLCASSFPLTYEQYFGPGTRLTVT.

This clonotype was found a few times. This CDR3 reads CASSQFTGYGYTF. The DNA of the CDR3 is TGTGCCAGCAGCCAATTCACAGGCTATGGCTACACCTTC. The chain joins TRBV16 to TRBJ1-2; D is perhaps TRBD1 (5 bases). The V and J ends lost 1 base and 4 bases respectively, with 7 bases between them. CDR3 length equals 13 residues. Germline values: CDR1 KGHSY, CDR2 FQNENV.

This clonotype turned up a few times. The genes are TRBV5-6 and TRBJ2-7; 7 bases map to TRBD1. V trimming: 5 bases; J trimming: 2 bases; junction bases outside the gene matches: 7. This CDR3 comprises 14 residues. Germline CDR1 SGHDT, CDR2 YYEEEE. CDR3 in DNA: TGTGCCAGCAGTCCCGGGACAGTCACCTACGAGCAGTACTTC. It is translated as CASSPGTVTYEQYF.